One sample yielded the 18 T cell receptor beta chains listed below, sequenced in a study of OX40 agonist ivuxolimab in advanced cancers. The assay was immunoSEQ multiplex PCR, and TCRdb's table has in-frame clones only and misses some. The data hold around 17,000 clones, with over 90% observed a single time. The specimen comprised CD4+ or CD8+ T cells sorted from blood, sampled in a trial of the OX40 agonist ivuxolimab. The receptors stem from an adult with an advanced solid tumor such as melanoma, head and neck, liver or kidney cancer.

J is TRBJ2-7 and V is TRBV27; D gene uncertain. V lost 0 bases and J lost 7, with 16 bases in between. The CDR3 has 15 residues. Germline assignment: CDR1 MNHEY and CDR2 SMNVEV (reference sequence). Here the CDR3 DNA reads TGTGCCAGCAGTTTATCGCCGGCACTGGGTTTAGAGCAGTACTTC. Amino acid sequence: CASSLSPALGLEQYF.

This chain joins TRBV19 and TRBJ2-5; the D gene is possibly TRBD1 (6 bases). V was clipped by 7 bases and J by 4 bases, with 16 bases between them. Germline-derived CDR1 and CDR2 are LNHDA and SQIVND (reference sequence). This CDR3 spans 14 amino acids. CDR3 DNA: TGTGCCAGTAAACTGGGAGCAGGGGCAGAGACCCAGTACTTC. The encoded protein is CASKLGAGAETQYF.

The V and J genes are TRBV5-6 and TRBJ2-7, with a tentative D call TRBD1 (6 bases). This CDR3 is built from 14 residues. CDR1 is SGHDT and CDR2 is YYEEEE in the germline V gene. Deletions cut 0 bases from V and 8 bases from J, with 15 bases between. CDR3 bases: TGTGCCAGCAGCTTGGGTGCTACAGGGCACAAGCAGTACTTC. Encoded protein: CASSLGATGHKQYF.

The V call is TRBV4-1, the J call TRBJ2-7, with TRBD1 matching over 7 bases. Looked up from germline, CDR1 is MGHRA and CDR2 is YSYEKL. Trimming took 1 base from V and 1 from J; bases not matched to a gene: 4. The CDR3 consists of 15 residues. This chain's CDR3 is CASSQVGGASYEQYF. The CDR3 DNA follows: TGCGCCAGCAGCCAAGTAGGGGGCGCATCCTACGAGCAGTACTTC.

This clone was picked up a small number of times. The V call is TRBV6-1, the J call TRBJ2-7; no clear D gene. The CDR3 sequence is 13 residues long. Germline CDR1 is MNHNS and CDR2 is SASEGT. V was clipped by 3 bases and J by 1 base, with 7 bases between them. CDR3 residues: CASSDQGSYEQYF. DNA for the CDR3: TGTGCCAGCAGTGATCAAGGGTCCTACGAGCAGTACTTC.

The CDR3 loop reads CASSPPAGVEETQYF. The CDR3 coding sequence is TGTGCCAGCAGCCCACCAGCGGGAGTCGAGGAGACCCAGTACTTC. This chain connects TRBV7-2 to TRBJ2-5; 8 nucleotides match TRBD2. This CDR3 contains 15 residues. The J segment lost 5 bases and the V segment lost 5 bases, leaving 10 bases of the junction unmatched. Germline lookup yields CDR1 SGHTA and CDR2 FQGNSA. The whole variable domain, filled in from reference TRBV7-2 and TRBJ2-5, reads GAGVSQSPSNKVTEKGKDVELRCDPISGHTALYWYRQSLGQGLEFLIYFQGNSAPDKSGLPSDRFSAERTGGSVSTLTIQRTQQEDSAVYLCASSPPAGVEETQYFGPGTRLLVL.

The chain links TRBV10-3 to TRBJ1-2; 8 nucleotides agree with TRBD1. CDR3 length equals 15 residues. CDR1 is ENHRY, CDR2 SYGVKD, per germline. With V trimmed by 3 bases and J by 5 bases, 8 bases remained unmatched. CDR3 amino acids: CAISDRQGAYYGYTF. In DNA form, the CDR3 reads TGTGCCATCAGTGATCGGCAGGGGGCTTATTATGGCTACACCTTC.

This sequence joins TRBV10-3 and TRBJ1-2; tentative D call: TRBD1 (6 bases). The germline CDR1 and CDR2 sequences are ENHRY and SYGVKD. Trimming took 3 bases from V and 5 from J, leaving 22 bases between them. This CDR3 region has 17 residues. CDR3 loop: CAISDFGGPRGAYGYTF. DNA of the CDR3: TGTGCCATCAGTGATTTTGGGGGCCCTCGCGGGGCGTATGGCTACACCTTC.

V usage is TRBV13 and J usage is TRBJ2-7; no firm D call. The CDR3 is 14 amino acids. CDR1 is PRHDT, CDR2 FYEKMQ, per germline (reference sequence). V lost 5 bases and J lost 7, with 18 bases in between. The CDR3 DNA is TGTGCCAGCAGCACCCCCAGCGAAGGGAAGGAGCAGTACTTC. Encoded protein: CASSTPSEGKEQYF. The full variable domain, with the rest looked up from reference TRBV13 and TRBJ2-7, is AAGVIQSPRHLIKEKRETATLKCYPIPRHDTVYWYQQGPGQDPQFLISFYEKMQSDKGSIPDRFSAQQFSDYHSELNMSSLELGDSALYFCASSTPSEGKEQYFGPGTRLTVT.

This chain connects TRBV19 to TRBJ2-1; TRBD2 matches 7 bases. Per the germline V gene, CDR1 is LNHDA and CDR2 is SQIVND (reference sequence). The CDR3 runs 12 residues. Unmatched junction bases numbered 5, after V lost 8 bases and J lost 7 bases. This chain's CDR3 is CASSFSGNEQFF. CDR3 coding DNA: TGTGCCAGTTCTTTTAGCGGGAATGAGCAGTTCTTC.

This sequence joins TRBV7-6 and TRBJ2-1, with 12 bases that match TRBD2. CDR3 length equals 18 residues. J was trimmed by 7 bases and V by 1 base; bases with no gene match: 11. Germline V gene lookup returns CDR1 SGHVS and CDR2 FNYEAQ. The CDR3 bases are TGTGCCAGCAGCTTAGAAGCTAGCGGGAGGGCCAATTGGAATGAGCAGTTCTTC. It codes for CASSLEASGRANWNEQFF.

The CDR3 spells CASSLQGVMNTEAFF. The CDR3 nucleotides read TGTGCCAGCAGCTTGCAGGGGGTAATGAACACTGAAGCTTTCTTT. The rearrangement uses TRBV5-5 and TRBJ1-1, with 7 bases lining up with TRBD1. Germline V gene sequence: CDR1 SGHKS, CDR2 YYEKEE (reference sequence). The trim removed 1 base at V and 0 bases at J, leaving 3 bases unmatched. CDR3 length equals 15 residues.

The CDR3 loop reads CASSSFGTIPLAKNIQYF. CDR3 coding DNA: TGCGCCAGCAGCTCGTTCGGAACCATCCCTCTAGCCAAAAACATTCAGTACTTC. The gene calls are TRBV5-1 and TRBJ2-4; D is unclear. CDR3 length equals 18 residues. Germline V CDR1 and CDR2: SGHRS, YFSETQ. With 3 bases removed from V and 0 bases from J, the gap between germline ends came to 19 bases.

The V and J genes are TRBV27 and TRBJ2-5, with 13 positions matching TRBD2. The trim removed 5 bases at V and 5 bases at J, leaving 14 bases unmatched. There are 18 residues in the CDR3. Per germline, CDR1 MNHEY and CDR2 SMNVEV (reference sequence). For the CDR3, the DNA is TGTGCCAGCAGTAGGACTAGCGGGAGTTCGGCATATGGGGAGACCCAGTACTTC. It is translated as CASSRTSGSSAYGETQYF.

This chain links TRBV10-2 with TRBJ1-4; a possible D gene is TRBD1 (6 bases). The CDR3 covers 14 residues. The V gene's germline CDR1 is WSHSY and CDR2 SAAADI. V shed 7 bases and J shed 7 bases, with 16 bases lying between them. As DNA, the CDR3 is TGCGCCAGCAACGGAGGGGGGGCTGGTGAAAAACTGTTTTTT. Protein sequence: CASNGGGAGEKLFF.

V and J are TRBV19 and TRBJ2-1, with TRBD2 matching 9 bases. Germline-derived CDR1 and CDR2 are LNHDA and SQIVND (reference sequence). The CDR3 covers 17 residues. With 7 bases clipped from V and 7 bases from J, the junction kept 17 bases outside the gene matches. This CDR3 reads CASKVEYGTSKSNEQFF. Written as DNA, the CDR3 is TGTGCCAGTAAGGTGGAGTACGGGACTAGCAAGTCAAATGAGCAGTTCTTC.

This clone was seen once. The V gene is TRBV5-1, the J gene TRBJ2-2, with TRBD2 identical over 8 bases. Trimming cost V 4 bases and J 7 bases; bases outside gene matches: 3. Per the germline V gene, CDR1 is SGHRS and CDR2 is YFSETQ. This CDR3 region has 13 residues. The CDR3 is CASSLAGGGELFF. In DNA form, the CDR3 reads TGCGCCAGCAGCCTGGCGGGGGGCGGGGAGCTGTTTTTT.

Notes on this clone: At one end the junction does not follow the germline gene, possibly because of a read error. V gene TRBV13 combines with J gene TRBJ2-7; 7 nucleotides line up with TRBD1. Germline CDR1 reads PRHDT; CDR2 reads FYEKMQ (reference sequence). CDR3 size: 15 residues. In DNA, the CDR3 is TGTGCCAGCAACTTAGGGCCGACAGGGACCTACGAGCAGTACTTC. Translated: CASNLGPTGTYEQYF.